One and the same sample provided the 4 T cell receptor beta chains below, sequenced in a study of early T cells in non-severe SARS-CoV-2 infection (dated by TCRdb to the early 2020s). The library was made by 5' RACE. Sequenced on a NextSeq 500. TCRdb reran the public reads through fastp at Q25 and MiXCR, keeping productive beta chains. Entries are consolidated by CDR3 protein sequence, retaining the most common genes and DNA. For this sample there are approximately 80,000 distinct CDR3 sequences; around 12% appear just once. The ten largest clonotypes hold roughly 3.2% of the sample. Sequenced: whole blood. The receptors come from an adult who was a healthcare worker with PCR-confirmed SARS-CoV-2 infection or an uninfected control (not recorded which).

This clonotype was seen more than once but under ten times. The chain joins TRBV2 to TRBJ2-1, with 9 bases lining up with TRBD2. CDR1 and CDR2 (germline): SNHLY, FYNNEI. Trimming cost V 3 bases and J 7 bases; bases outside gene matches: 13. This CDR3 contains 17 residues. The CDR3 DNA reads as TGTGCCAGCAGTGAGGGGGTAGCGGGAGAAGATTTGAATGAGCAGTTCTTC. Protein: CASSEGVAGEDLNEQFF. The entire variable domain, with the rest obtained from reference TRBV2 and TRBJ2-1, is as follows: EPEVTQTPSHQVTQMGQEVILRCVPISNHLYFYWYRQILGQKVEFLVSFYNNEISEKSEIFDDQFSVERPDGSNFTLKIRSTKLEDSAMYFCASSEGVAGEDLNEQFFGPGTRLTVL.

This clonotype was counted a few times. The chain combines TRBV11-3 with TRBJ2-1, with no clear D. CDR1 is SGHNT, CDR2 YENEEA, per germline. V was pared by 1 base and J by 7 bases, with 8 bases between. The CDR3 length is 13 residues. CDR3 sequence: CASSLGSRNEQFF. For the CDR3, the DNA is TGTGCCAGCAGCTTAGGGTCTCGGAATGAGCAGTTCTTC.

V usage is TRBV20-1 and J usage is TRBJ1-2, with 9 bases matching TRBD1. CDR1 and CDR2 (germline): DFQATT, SNEGSKA (reference sequence). This CDR3 is 13 amino acids long. Trimming at V came to 5 bases and at J to 4 bases, leaving 5 bases not matched to a gene. The CDR3 nucleotides read TGCAGTGCTCAACAGGGGGCGAGCTATGGCTACACCTTC. Amino acid sequence: CSAQQGASYGYTF.

The chain is built from TRBV2 and TRBJ2-5; 8 bases match TRBD2. The CDR3 totals 16 residues. Germline trimming cut 7 bases from V and 5 bases from J; bases unmatched to any gene: 15. Germline V gives CDR1 SNHLY, CDR2 FYNNEI. The CDR3 spells CASIRGIGLARETQYF. CDR3 DNA sequence: TGTGCCAGCATAAGAGGGATAGGACTAGCCCGGGAGACCCAGTACTTC.